This TCR beta chain was profiled in a study of beta chain features in type 1 diabetes. Central memory, naive, regulatory and stem cell-like memory CD4+ cells were sorted by CD45RO/CCR7/CD25/CD127/CD95/CD27. The CDR3 contains 12 residues. Germline loops: CDR1 SGHAT, CDR2 FQNNGV. Trimming removed 6 bases from V and 1 base from J, with 7 bases in between. cDNA synthesis used the whole RNA isolate, giving expressed TCRB sequences. Assay used: immunoSEQ multiplex PCR; TCRdb lists only in-frame clones, some missing. In the table there are 400,000 or so clones, 9.6% of which are singletons. Study-wide results and caveats: VDJ junctions from patients with type 1 diabetes contained fewer insertions and more deletions. The study found that naive, central memory and Treg TCRB repertoires appeared more similar in patients than in healthy donors. All four CD4+ subsets of Type 1 diabetes patients contained TCRB CDR3s that were moderately but significantly shorter.

Concerning this clone itself: The antigen remains unidentified.

Specimen: central memory CD4+ T cells from blood. This TCR came from a man aged 25 to 40 with type 1 diabetes. This sequence joins TRBV11-2 and TRBJ2-7; D is unclear. DNA of the CDR3: TGTGCCAGCAGTAGGCAGTCCTACGAGCAGTACTTC. This translates into CASSRQSYEQYF.